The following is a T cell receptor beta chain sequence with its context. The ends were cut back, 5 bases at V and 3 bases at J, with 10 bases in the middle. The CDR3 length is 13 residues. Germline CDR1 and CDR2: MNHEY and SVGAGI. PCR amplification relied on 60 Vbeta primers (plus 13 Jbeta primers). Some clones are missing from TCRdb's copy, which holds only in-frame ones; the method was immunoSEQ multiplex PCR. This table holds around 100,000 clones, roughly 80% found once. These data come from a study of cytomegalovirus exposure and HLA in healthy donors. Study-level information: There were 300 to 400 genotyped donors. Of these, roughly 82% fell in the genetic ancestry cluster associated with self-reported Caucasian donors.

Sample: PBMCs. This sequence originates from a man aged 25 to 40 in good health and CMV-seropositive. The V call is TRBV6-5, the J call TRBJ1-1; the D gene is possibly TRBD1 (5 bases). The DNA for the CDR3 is TGTGCCAGCAGTGATGGGGCAGACACTGAAGCTTTCTTT. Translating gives CASSDGADTEAFF.